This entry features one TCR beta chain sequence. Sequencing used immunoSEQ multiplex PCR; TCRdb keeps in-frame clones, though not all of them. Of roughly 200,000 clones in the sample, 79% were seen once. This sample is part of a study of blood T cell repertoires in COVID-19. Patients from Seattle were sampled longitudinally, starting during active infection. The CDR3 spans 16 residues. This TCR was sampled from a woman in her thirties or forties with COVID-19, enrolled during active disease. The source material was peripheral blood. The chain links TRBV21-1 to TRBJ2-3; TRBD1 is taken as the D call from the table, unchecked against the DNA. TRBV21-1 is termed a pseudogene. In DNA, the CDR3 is TGTGCCAGCAGCACCAGACAGGCCCCAAGCACAGATACGCAGTATTTT. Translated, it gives CASSTRQAPSTDTQYF.